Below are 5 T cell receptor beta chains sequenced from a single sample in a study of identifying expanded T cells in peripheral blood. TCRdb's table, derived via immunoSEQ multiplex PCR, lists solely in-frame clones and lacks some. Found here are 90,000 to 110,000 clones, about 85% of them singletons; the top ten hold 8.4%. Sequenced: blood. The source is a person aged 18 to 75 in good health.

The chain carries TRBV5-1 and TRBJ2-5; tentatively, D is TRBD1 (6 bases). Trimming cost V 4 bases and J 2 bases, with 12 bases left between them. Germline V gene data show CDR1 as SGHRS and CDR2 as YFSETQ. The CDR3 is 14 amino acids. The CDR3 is CASSLRTDQETQYF. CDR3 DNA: TGCGCCAGCAGCCTAAGGACAGATCAAGAGACCCAGTACTTC.

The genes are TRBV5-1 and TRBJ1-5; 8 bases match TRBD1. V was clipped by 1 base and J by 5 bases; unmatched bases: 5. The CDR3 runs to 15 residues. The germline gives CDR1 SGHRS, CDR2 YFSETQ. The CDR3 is CASSLRTGMDQPQHF. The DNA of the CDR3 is TGCGCCAGCAGCTTGAGGACAGGGATGGATCAGCCCCAGCATTTT.

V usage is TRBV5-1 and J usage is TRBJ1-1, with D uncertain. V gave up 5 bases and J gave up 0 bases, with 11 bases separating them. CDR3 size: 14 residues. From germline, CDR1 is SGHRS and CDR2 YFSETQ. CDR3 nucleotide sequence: TGCGCCAGCAGAATGACTGGAATGAACACTGAAGCTTTCTTT. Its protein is CASRMTGMNTEAFF.

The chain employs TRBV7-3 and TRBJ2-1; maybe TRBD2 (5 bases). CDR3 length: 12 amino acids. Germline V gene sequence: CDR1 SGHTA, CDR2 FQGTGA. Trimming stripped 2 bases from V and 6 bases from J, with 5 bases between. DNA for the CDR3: TGTGCCAGCAGCTTAGAGGGCAATGAGCAGTTCTTC. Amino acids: CASSLEGNEQFF. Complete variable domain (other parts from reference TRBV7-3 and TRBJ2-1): GAGVSQTPSNKVTEKGKYVELRCDPISGHTALYWYRQSLGQGPEFLIYFQGTGAADDSGLPNDRFFAVRPEGSVSTLKIQRTERGDSAVYLCASSLEGNEQFFGPGTRLTVL.

CDR3 nucleotides: TGTGCCATCAGGCCGGGACAGTCTCCCTCTGGAAACACCATATATTTT. Translating gives CAIRPGQSPSGNTIYF. This chain connects TRBV10-3 to TRBJ1-3, with 7 bases that match TRBD1. In germline, CDR1 is ENHRY, CDR2 SYGVKD. With 6 bases clipped from V and 0 bases from J, the junction kept 8 bases outside the gene matches. The CDR3 runs to 16 residues.